One sample yielded the 29 T cell receptor beta chains listed below, sequenced in a study of cytomegalovirus exposure and HLA in healthy donors. Only in-frame clones appear in the TCRdb table, and some are missing; sequencing was by immunoSEQ multiplex PCR. Of under 200,000 clones listed, about 96% are singletons. The sample comprised PBMCs. The receptors here all came from a young woman in good health and CMV-seronegative.

The chain joins TRBV13 to TRBJ1-4; possibly TRBD1 for D (5 bases). CDR1 and CDR2 from the germline V gene are PRHDT and FYEKMQ (reference sequence). Trimming left V 3 bases short and J 8 bases short, with 13 bases between. This CDR3 comprises 14 residues. This CDR3 reads CASSFRQGGEKLFF. DNA of the CDR3: TGTGCCAGCAGCTTCCGGCAGGGAGGGGAAAAACTGTTTTTT. The full variable domain, its missing parts supplied by reference TRBV13 and TRBJ1-4, is AAGVIQSPRHLIKEKRETATLKCYPIPRHDTVYWYQQGPGQDPQFLISFYEKMQSDKGSIPDRFSAQQFSDYHSELNMSSLELGDSALYFCASSFRQGGEKLFFGSGTQLSVL.

The rearrangement uses TRBV4-1 and TRBJ1-3; 12 bases map to TRBD1. The germline V gene encodes CDR1 MGHRA and CDR2 YSYEKL. J was trimmed by 1 base and V by 2 bases; bases with no gene match: 6. The CDR3 spans 18 residues. CDR3 nucleotides: TGCGCCAGCAGCCAACCCCGGGGACAGGGGGCTTCTGGAAACACCATATATTTT. Protein sequence: CASSQPRGQGASGNTIYF.

The chain employs TRBV9 and TRBJ2-6; TRBD2 matches 7 bases. In germline, CDR1 is SGDLS, CDR2 YYNGEE. With V trimmed by 3 bases and J by 2 bases, 5 bases remained unmatched. This CDR3 comprises 16 residues. The CDR3 reads CASSAMGGTGANVLTF. CDR3 coding DNA: TGTGCCAGCAGCGCCATGGGGGGGACTGGGGCCAACGTCCTGACTTTC.

The chain uses TRBV7-2 and TRBJ1-1; no definite D call. The CDR3 is made up of 13 amino acids. V was cut by 2 bases and J by 6 bases, with 10 bases left in between. Germline lookup yields CDR1 SGHTA and CDR2 FQGNSA. CDR3 residues: CASSLYRGPEAFF. DNA for the CDR3: TGTGCCAGCAGCTTATATCGAGGGCCTGAAGCTTTCTTT.

V and J are TRBV7-2 and TRBJ2-7; 8 bases fit TRBD1. The germline V gene encodes CDR1 SGHTA and CDR2 FQGNSA. The CDR3 consists of 14 residues. Trimming cost V 5 bases and J 6 bases; bases outside gene matches: 9. The CDR3 DNA reads TGTGCCAGCAGCAACGGAGGACAGGGAACCGAGCAGTACTTC. Its protein is CASSNGGQGTEQYF.

This chain uses TRBV7-8 with TRBJ1-5, with 12 bases identical to TRBD1. Germline V gene data show CDR1 as SGHVS and CDR2 as FQNEAQ. With 5 bases clipped from V and 2 bases from J, the junction kept 4 bases outside the gene matches. The CDR3 spans 16 residues. The CDR3 nucleotides are TGTGCCAGCAGCCAGGGACAGGGGGCCGGCAATCAGCCCCAGCATTTT. Its protein product is CASSQGQGAGNQPQHF.

The rearrangement links TRBV18 to TRBJ1-5; possible D gene TRBD1, 6 bases. This CDR3 has 14 amino acids. From germline, CDR1 is KGHSH and CDR2 LQKENI. Deletions cut 4 bases from V and 2 bases from J, with 9 bases between. The CDR3 reads CASSLGQRNQPQHF. The CDR3 DNA follows: TGTGCCAGCTCACTAGGACAGCGCAATCAGCCCCAGCATTTT.

CDR3 sequence: CASSVVTGNTQYF. The CDR3 DNA follows: TGTGCCAGCAGCGTAGTAACGGGGAATACGCAGTATTTT. V is TRBV9 and J is TRBJ2-3; maybe TRBD2 (5 bases). The ends were cut back, 0 bases at V and 7 bases at J, with 9 bases in the middle. The germline V gene encodes CDR1 SGDLS and CDR2 YYNGEE. The CDR3 has 13 residues. Together with reference TRBV9 and TRBJ2-3, the CDR3 gives the full variable domain: DSGVTQTPKHLITATGQRVTLRCSPRSGDLSVYWYQQSLDQGLQFLIQYYNGEERAKGNILERFSAQQFPDLHSELNLSSLELGDSALYFCASSVVTGNTQYFGPGTRLTVL.

The CDR3 region is CASSQGVKDTGELFF. As DNA, the CDR3 is TGTGCCAGCAGCCAGGGGGTGAAGGACACCGGGGAGCTGTTTTTT. The chain couples TRBV5-8 to TRBJ2-2; TRBD1 agrees at 7 bases. Germline CDR1 SGHTS, CDR2 YDEGEE. The CDR3 runs to 15 residues. V dropped 4 bases and J dropped 3; count of bases not matched to a gene: 6. The complete variable domain, with remaining parts taken from reference TRBV5-8 and TRBJ2-2, reads EAGVTQSPTHLIKTRGQQATLRCSPISGHTSVYWYQQALGLGLQFLLWYDEGEERNRGNFPPRFSGRQFPNYSSELNVNALELEDSALYLCASSQGVKDTGELFFGEGSRLTVL.

The rearrangement uses TRBV7-9 and TRBJ2-7; D ambiguous. The CDR3 is made up of 13 amino acids. Looked up from germline, CDR1 is SEHNR and CDR2 is FQNEAQ (reference sequence). The ends were cut back, 5 bases at V and 2 bases at J, with 10 bases in the middle. The CDR3 loop is CASSAPVPYEQYF. CDR3 nucleotide sequence: TGTGCCAGCAGCGCCCCGGTACCCTACGAGCAGTACTTC.

This clone has only one observation. This chain links TRBV30 with TRBJ1-6, with D unclear. The V gene's germline CDR1 is GTSNPN and CDR2 SVGIG (reference sequence). The CDR3 loop spans 16 amino acids. V was pared by 5 bases and J by 0 bases, with 14 bases between. CDR3 sequence reads: CAWSQRESSYNSPLHF. CDR3 sequence (DNA): TGTGCCTGGTCTCAACGGGAGAGCTCCTATAATTCACCCCTCCACTTT.

The rearrangement joins TRBV30 to TRBJ1-2; D might be TRBD1 (6 bases). The germline V gene has CDR1 GTSNPN and CDR2 SVGIG (reference sequence). The CDR3 sequence is 13 residues long. V lost 4 bases and J lost 8, with 17 bases in between. CDR3 nucleotides: TGTGCCTGGAACGGCAGGGGTTCATACGGCTACACCTTC. Its protein product is CAWNGRGSYGYTF.

The chain combines TRBV7-9 with TRBJ2-7; 8 positions agree with TRBD2. The CDR3 totals 15 residues. The V and J ends lost 2 bases and 2 bases, in that order; junction bases with no gene match: 5. Looked up from germline, CDR1 is SEHNR and CDR2 is FQNEAQ (reference sequence). The CDR3 loop reads CASSLTGGATYEQYF. The CDR3 bases are TGTGCCAGCAGCTTAACGGGGGGGGCCACCTACGAGCAGTACTTC.

This rearrangement joins TRBV4-1 to TRBJ2-5, with D uncertain. Deletions cut 2 bases from V and 1 base from J, with 5 bases between. The CDR3 covers 13 residues. Germline V gene sequence: CDR1 MGHRA, CDR2 YSYEKL. The DNA for the CDR3 is TGCGCCAGCAGCCAATTCATCCAAGAGACCCAGTACTTC. Translating it yields CASSQFIQETQYF.

The chain recombines TRBV5-1 with TRBJ1-1; possibly TRBD1 for D (5 bases). The CDR3 is 13 amino acids. Germline V gene lookup returns CDR1 SGHRS and CDR2 YFSETQ. V was cut by 4 bases and J by 1 base, with 8 bases left in between. Here the CDR3 DNA reads TGCGCCAGCAGCCGGGGGGAGAACACTGAAGCTTTCTTT. As protein: CASSRGENTEAFF.

The DNA of the CDR3 is TGTGCCATTAACAGGGGAGGCGGCTGGGACCAAGAGACCCAGTACTTC. Translating it yields CAINRGGGWDQETQYF. The rearrangement joins TRBV10-3 to TRBJ2-5; possible D gene TRBD1, 7 bases. V gave up 9 bases and J gave up 0 bases, with 20 bases separating them. Per the germline V gene, CDR1 is ENHRY and CDR2 is SYGVKD. The CDR3 sequence is 16 residues long.

J is TRBJ2-7 and V is TRBV2; 11 positions match TRBD1. The CDR3 consists of 13 residues. Trimming at V came to 6 bases and at J to 6 bases, leaving 4 bases not matched to a gene. In germline, CDR1 is SNHLY, CDR2 FYNNEI. The CDR3 protein is CASRAGQGVEQYF. The DNA for the CDR3 is TGTGCCAGCAGAGCGGGACAGGGGGTCGAGCAGTACTTC.

This clone was picked up many times. The chain employs TRBV18 and TRBJ2-7; D perhaps matches TRBD1 (6 bases). The CDR3 runs 14 residues. Germline assignment: CDR1 KGHSH and CDR2 LQKENI. V was pared by 3 bases and J by 3 bases, with 12 bases between. CDR3 amino acids: CASSPPGEYYEQYF. CDR3 DNA: TGTGCCAGCTCACCCCCAGGGGAGTACTACGAGCAGTACTTC.

The genes are TRBV19 and TRBJ2-2, with 7 bases matching TRBD1. CDR3 length equals 15 residues. V shed 3 bases and J 4 bases; nucleotides not matched to a gene: 5. Germline CDR1 and CDR2: LNHDA and SQIVND (reference sequence). The CDR3 nucleotides are TGTGCCAGTAGTATTCTTGCAGGGGGCACCGGGGAGCTGTTTTTT. This gives the protein CASSILAGGTGELFF.

V and J are TRBV27 and TRBJ2-7; a possible D gene is TRBD1 (6 bases). Looked up from germline, CDR1 is MNHEY and CDR2 is SMNVEV (reference sequence). The CDR3 sequence is 18 residues long. Trimming removed 2 bases from V and 2 bases from J, with 22 bases in between. CDR3 sequence: CASSLRQAGVRATYEQYF. DNA of the CDR3: TGTGCCAGCAGTTTAAGGCAGGCAGGGGTCCGAGCGACCTACGAGCAGTACTTC.

The CDR3 sequence: CASSLAPGQRYEQYF. The CDR3 region has the DNA TGCGCCAGCAGCTTGGCCCCGGGACAGCGCTACGAGCAGTACTTC. The chain carries TRBV5-1 and TRBJ2-7, with 7 bases matching TRBD1. V lost 0 bases and J lost 3; bases outside the gene matches: 6. The germline CDR1 and CDR2 sequences are SGHRS and YFSETQ. CDR3 length: 15 residues.

The chain links TRBV6-5 to TRBJ1-3; no clear D. Between the trimmed V and J ends, which lost 2 bases and 8 bases, there was a span of 10 bases. Germline-derived CDR1 and CDR2 are MNHEY and SVGAGI. The CDR3 is made up of 13 amino acids. The CDR3 DNA is TGTGCCAGCAGTTACGGGCCCAAGTACACCATATATTTT. It yields the protein CASSYGPKYTIYF.

This clone appeared once. The chain combines TRBV18 with TRBJ2-1; TRBD1 is a possible D gene (6 bases). The V end lost 6 bases, the J end lost 5 bases, and 14 bases lay between the germline ends. The germline V gene encodes CDR1 KGHSH and CDR2 LQKENI. The CDR3 has 14 residues. Written as DNA, the CDR3 is TGTGCCAGCTCGTCAGGGGTCCCGAACAATGAGCAGTTCTTC. Translated: CASSSGVPNNEQFF.

The CDR3 spells CSVGTGGEYTEAFF. The CDR3 coding sequence is TGCAGCGTTGGGACAGGGGGCGAGTACACTGAAGCTTTCTTT. The rearrangement joins TRBV29-1 to TRBJ1-1; 11 bases align to TRBD1. V was pared by 4 bases and J by 3 bases, with 4 bases of the junction left unmatched. The CDR3 extends over 14 amino acids. Germline V gives CDR1 SQVTM, CDR2 ANQGSEA. The full variable domain, in which reference TRBV29-1 and TRBJ1-1 provide the parts outside the CDR3, is SAVISQKPSRDICQRGTSLTIQCQVDSQVTMMFWYRQQPGQSLTLIATANQGSEATYESGFVIDKFPISRPNLTFSTLTVSNMSPEDSSIYLCSVGTGGEYTEAFFGQGTRLTVV.

The genes are TRBV12-2 and TRBJ1-6. TRBV12-2 is a documented pseudogene. The CDR3 loop spans 14 amino acids. The CDR3 bases are TGTGCAAGTCGCTTGGCCGGGGATAATTCACCCCTCCACTTT. Amino acids: CASRLAGDNSPLHF.

This sequence joins TRBV4-3 and TRBJ2-7, with D tentatively TRBD2 (6 bases). Germline V CDR1 and CDR2: LGHNA, YSLEER. CDR3 size: 18 residues. Trimming took off 3 bases at V and 7 bases at J, with 28 bases between the two ends. In nucleotides, the CDR3 is TGCGCCAGCAGCCAGCATAAAGGAGGGGCGGCATTTTATGGGGAGCAGTACTTC. Its translation: CASSQHKGGAAFYGEQYF.

This chain connects TRBV15 to TRBJ2-7; 9 nucleotides match TRBD1. Looked up from germline, CDR1 is LNHNV and CDR2 is YYDKDF (reference sequence). This CDR3 is 17 amino acids long. Germline trimming cut 0 bases from V and 3 bases from J; bases unmatched to any gene: 9. In DNA, the CDR3 is TGTGCCACCAGCAGAGATCAGTTAAGGACAGGGGTCTACGAGCAGTACTTC. The encoded protein is CATSRDQLRTGVYEQYF. The complete variable domain, with remaining parts taken from reference TRBV15 and TRBJ2-7, reads DAMVIQNPRYQVTQFGKPVTLSCSQTLNHNVMYWYQQKSSQAPKLLFHYYDKDFNNEADTPDNFQSRRPNTSFCFLDIRSPGLGDTAMYLCATSRDQLRTGVYEQYFGPGTRLTVT.

This chain connects TRBV15 to TRBJ2-2, with D maybe TRBD2 (5 bases). The CDR3 spans 14 residues. From germline, CDR1 is LNHNV and CDR2 YYDKDF (reference sequence). V lost 5 bases, J lost 3 bases, and 10 bases lay in between. The chain's CDR3 is CATSRTGDTGELFF. The CDR3 DNA sequence: TGTGCCACCAGCCGTACCGGGGACACCGGGGAGCTGTTTTTT.

The chain uses TRBV5-4 and TRBJ2-3; D is ambiguous. The CDR3 contains 14 residues. Germline V gene data show CDR1 as SGHNT and CDR2 as YYREEE (reference sequence). The V end was cut by 0 bases, the J end by 4 bases, with 9 bases between. CDR3 DNA: TGTGCCAGCAGCTTGGGCAGTGGTCCAGATACGCAGTATTTT. Its translation: CASSLGSGPDTQYF.